This T cell receptor beta chain was retrieved from a study of shared clonotypes between healthy human individuals. On this clone itself: Its cognate antigen is unknown.

Germline V gives CDR1 MNHNS, CDR2 SASEGT. Trimming pared 0 bases from V and 3 bases from J, leaving 17 bases between. This CDR3 is 17 amino acids long. The protocol was immunoSEQ multiplex PCR, while the TCRdb copy is restricted to in-frame clones and leaves out a portion. The sample shows about 2,100,000 clones, roughly 91% of them seen only once. General study findings and limits: Some naive CD4 clonotypes, roughly 4.8%, turned up in common across several donors. Inspection by rarefaction showed sorted-subset sequencing to be incomplete despite large depth.

The naive CD8 fraction comprised CD45RO-negative cells positively selected for CCR7 and excluded terminally differentiated effector memory CD45RA+ cells. The healthy adult donors were HIV-negative and reported no recent acute infections or vaccinations. The V gene is TRBV6-1, the J gene TRBJ1-1; D is uncertain. Material: naive CD8+ T cells from PBMCs. This clonotype originated in a man between 18 and 35 years old in good health. Some clones in this sample may be carry-over from other donors' samples. Here the CDR3 reads CASSEARRAGGDTEAFF. CDR3 in DNA: TGTGCCAGCAGTGAAGCCCGTCGGGCAGGCGGTGACACTGAAGCTTTCTTT.